This T cell receptor (beta chain) was sequenced during a study of blood T cell repertoires in COVID-19. Overall study: The analysed material was cDNA or gDNA that came from T cells, B-cell-depleted T cells, or PBMCs.

The ends lost 5 bases at V and 4 bases at J; junction bases unmatched: 7. The CDR3 has 14 amino acids. Germline CDR1 reads MGHDK; CDR2 reads SYGVNS. Authors' data handling: Amplification with reference gene primers provided the estimates of nucleated cell counts. Here immunoSEQ multiplex PCR was the method, and the copy in TCRdb shows in-frame clones only, minus some. For V, J and clone size, that table is used; D and trimming come from the DNA. The profile covers 120,000 or so clones, with about 80% appearing a single time and 20% to 25% taken by the ten largest. This chain uses TRBV25-1 with TRBJ2-7, with 8 bases that match TRBD1. Input material: peripheral blood. This sequence originates from a human donor in a cohort sampled during active COVID-19. The CDR3 loop reads CASSKTGTGYEQYF. DNA for the CDR3: TGTGCCAGCAGTAAAACCGGGACAGGTTACGAGCAGTACTTC.